This T cell receptor beta chain was identified in a study of T cells in Graves' hyperthyroidism and ophthalmopathy. The study, taken as a whole, reports: Among clonotypes expanded in thyroid above 0.001, most were also found in blood.

This clonotype was counted ten times or more. Its matching antigen is unknown. Exclusion of a patient resulted from uncontrolled infection, other autoimmune disease, pregnancy or lactation. Diagnosis rested on symptoms, serum thyroxine and TRAb, thyroid ultrasound, and orbital computed tomography. RNA transcripts gave rise to amplified TCR beta CDR3 regions. Carried out on the TCR CDR3, a first-round RT-PCR used the HTBI primer set. TCRdb fed the multiplex PCR reads into MiXCR, producing one record per CDR3 protein. Here the sample spans 350,000 or so distinct CDR3 sequences, around 20% being singletons. The V gene's germline CDR1 is DFQATT and CDR2 SNEGSKA (reference sequence). This CDR3 region has 13 residues. V lost 3 bases and J lost 7, with 16 bases in between.

Sequenced sample: blood. The TCR originated in a woman aged 45-65 years with Graves' hyperthyroidism. V gene TRBV20-1 combines with J gene TRBJ2-7, with D perhaps TRBD2 (7 bases). CDR3 region: CSASLPRGGEQYF. CDR3 in DNA: TGCAGTGCTAGTCTGCCCAGGGGAGGGGAGCAGTACTTC.